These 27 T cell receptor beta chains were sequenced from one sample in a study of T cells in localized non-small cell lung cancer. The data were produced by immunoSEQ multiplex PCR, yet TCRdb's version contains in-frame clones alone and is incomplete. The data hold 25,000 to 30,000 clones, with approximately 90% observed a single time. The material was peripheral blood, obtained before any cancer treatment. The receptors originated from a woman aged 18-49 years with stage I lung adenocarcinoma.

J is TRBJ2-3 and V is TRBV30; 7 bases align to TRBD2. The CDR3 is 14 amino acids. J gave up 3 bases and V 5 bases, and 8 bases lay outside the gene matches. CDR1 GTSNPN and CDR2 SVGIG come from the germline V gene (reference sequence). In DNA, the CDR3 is TGTGCCTGGGAGTCGGCGGGAGAGACAGATACGCAGTATTTT. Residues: CAWESAGETDTQYF. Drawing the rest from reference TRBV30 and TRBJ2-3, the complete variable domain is SQTIHQWPATLVQPVGSPLSLECTVEGTSNPNLYWYRQAAGRGLQLLFYSVGIGQISSEVPQNLSASRPQDRQFILSSKKLLLSDSGFYLCAWESAGETDTQYFGPGTRLTVL.

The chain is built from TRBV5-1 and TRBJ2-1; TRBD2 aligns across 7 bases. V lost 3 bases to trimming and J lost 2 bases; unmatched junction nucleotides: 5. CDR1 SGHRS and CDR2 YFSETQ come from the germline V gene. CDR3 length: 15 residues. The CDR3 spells CASSWWREPYNEQFF. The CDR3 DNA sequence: TGCGCCAGCAGCTGGTGGCGGGAGCCCTACAATGAGCAGTTCTTC.

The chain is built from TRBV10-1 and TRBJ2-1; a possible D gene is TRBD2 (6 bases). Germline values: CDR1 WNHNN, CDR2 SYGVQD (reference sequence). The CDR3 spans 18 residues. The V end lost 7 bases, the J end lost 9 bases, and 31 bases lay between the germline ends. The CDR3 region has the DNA TGCGCCAGCACAATGGTGGGGGGTTCACCTCCCTTTAACGTTGAGCAGTTCTTC. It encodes CASTMVGGSPPFNVEQFF.

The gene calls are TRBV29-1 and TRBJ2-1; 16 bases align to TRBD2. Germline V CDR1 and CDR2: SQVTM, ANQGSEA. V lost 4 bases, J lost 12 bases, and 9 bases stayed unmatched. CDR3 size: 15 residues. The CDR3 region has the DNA TGCAGCGTTGCCTCCGGGACTAGCGGGAGGGCGGGGCAGTTCTTC. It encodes CSVASGTSGRAGQFF.

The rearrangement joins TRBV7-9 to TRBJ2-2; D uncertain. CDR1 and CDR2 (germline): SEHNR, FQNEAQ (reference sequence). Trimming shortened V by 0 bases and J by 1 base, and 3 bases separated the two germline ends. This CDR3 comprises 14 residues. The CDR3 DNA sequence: TGTGCCAGCAGCTTAGCCAAGAACACCGGGGAGCTGTTTTTT. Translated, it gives CASSLAKNTGELFF.

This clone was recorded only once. The CDR3 spells CASSRTQYGYTF. In nucleotides, the CDR3 is TGTGCCAGCAGTCGGACGCAGTATGGCTACACCTTC. The chain carries TRBV6-1 and TRBJ1-2; D call uncertain. Germline lookup yields CDR1 MNHNS and CDR2 SASEGT. The CDR3 loop spans 12 amino acids. V shed 5 bases and J shed 5 bases, with 9 bases lying between them.

CDR3 nucleotide sequence: TGTGCCAGCAGCCCGCGACACGAGAACACCGGGGAGCTGTTTTTT. This sequence encodes CASSPRHENTGELFF. This chain links TRBV5-8 with TRBJ2-2; D is ambiguous. The CDR3 spans 15 residues. Trimming took 4 bases from V and 1 from J, leaving 11 bases between them. Germline V gene sequence: CDR1 SGHTS, CDR2 YDEGEE.

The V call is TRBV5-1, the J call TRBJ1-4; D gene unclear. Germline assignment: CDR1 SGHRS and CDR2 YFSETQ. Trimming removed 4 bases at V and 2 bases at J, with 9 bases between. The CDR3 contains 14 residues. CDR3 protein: CASSPASTNEKLFF. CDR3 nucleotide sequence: TGCGCCAGCAGCCCAGCATCTACTAATGAAAAACTGTTTTTT. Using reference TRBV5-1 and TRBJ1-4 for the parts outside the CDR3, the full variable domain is KAGVTQTPRYLIKTRGQQVTLSCSPISGHRSVSWYQQTPGQGLQFLFEYFSETQRNKGNFPGRFSGRQFSNSRSEMNVSTLELGDSALYLCASSPASTNEKLFFGSGTQLSVL.

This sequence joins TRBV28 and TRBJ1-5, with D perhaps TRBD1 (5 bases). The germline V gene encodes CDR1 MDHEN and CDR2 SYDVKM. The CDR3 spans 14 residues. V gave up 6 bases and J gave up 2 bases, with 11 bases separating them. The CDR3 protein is CASSGGGGNQPQHF. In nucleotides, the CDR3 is TGTGCCAGCAGCGGTGGGGGTGGCAATCAGCCCCAGCATTTT.

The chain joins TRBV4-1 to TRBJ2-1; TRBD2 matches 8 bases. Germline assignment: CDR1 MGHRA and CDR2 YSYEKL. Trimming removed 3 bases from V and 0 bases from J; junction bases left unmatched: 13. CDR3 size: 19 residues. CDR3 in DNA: TGCGCCAGCAGCCACGGAGCGAAACGGGGGGGCAGCTCCTACAATGAGCAGTTCTTC. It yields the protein CASSHGAKRGGSSYNEQFF.

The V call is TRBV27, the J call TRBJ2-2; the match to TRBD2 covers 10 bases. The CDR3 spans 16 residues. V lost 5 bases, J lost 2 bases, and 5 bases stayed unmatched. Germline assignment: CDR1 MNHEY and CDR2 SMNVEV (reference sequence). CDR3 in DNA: TGTGCCAGCAGTACCCGGACTAGCGGCAACACCGGGGAGCTGTTTTTT. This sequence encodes CASSTRTSGNTGELFF.

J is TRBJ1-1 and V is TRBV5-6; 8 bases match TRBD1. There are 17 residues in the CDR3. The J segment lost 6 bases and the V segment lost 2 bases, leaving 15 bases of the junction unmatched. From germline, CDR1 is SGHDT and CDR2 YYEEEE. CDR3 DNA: TGTGCCAGCAGCTTTCAGGGGGCTTTAAGGGGACACGCTGAAGCTTTCTTT. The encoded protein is CASSFQGALRGHAEAFF.

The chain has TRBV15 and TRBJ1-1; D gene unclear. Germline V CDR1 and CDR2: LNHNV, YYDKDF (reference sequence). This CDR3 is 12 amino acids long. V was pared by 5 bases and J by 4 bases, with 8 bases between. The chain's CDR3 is CATSPRSTEAFF. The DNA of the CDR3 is TGTGCCACCAGCCCGAGGAGCACTGAAGCTTTCTTT.

Written as DNA, the CDR3 is TGTGCCAGCATCCCCTCAAGTGGGCAAGAGACCCAGTACTTC. The encoded protein is CASIPSSGQETQYF. V usage is TRBV2 and J usage is TRBJ2-5; D unclear. The CDR3 covers 14 residues. CDR1 is SNHLY and CDR2 is FYNNEI in the germline V gene. Trimming stripped 7 bases from V and 2 bases from J, with 14 bases between.

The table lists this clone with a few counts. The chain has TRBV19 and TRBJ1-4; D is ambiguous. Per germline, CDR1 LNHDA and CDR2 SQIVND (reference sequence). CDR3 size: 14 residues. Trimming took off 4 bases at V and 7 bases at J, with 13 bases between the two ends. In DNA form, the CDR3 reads TGTGCCAGTAGTAGACCCGGAGTAAGTGAAAAACTGTTTTTT. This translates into CASSRPGVSEKLFF. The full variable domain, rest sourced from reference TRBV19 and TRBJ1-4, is DGGITQSPKYLFRKEGQNVTLSCEQNLNHDAMYWYRQDPGQGLRLIYYSQIVNDFQKGDIAEGYSVSREKKESFPLTVTSAQKNPTAFYLCASSRPGVSEKLFFGSGTQLSVL.

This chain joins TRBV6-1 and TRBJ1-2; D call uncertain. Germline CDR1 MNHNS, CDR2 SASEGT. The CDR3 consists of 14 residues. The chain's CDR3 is CAPKEGAPGYGYTF. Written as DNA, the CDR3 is TGTGCGCCGAAGGAGGGCGCCCCCGGCTATGGCTACACCTTC.

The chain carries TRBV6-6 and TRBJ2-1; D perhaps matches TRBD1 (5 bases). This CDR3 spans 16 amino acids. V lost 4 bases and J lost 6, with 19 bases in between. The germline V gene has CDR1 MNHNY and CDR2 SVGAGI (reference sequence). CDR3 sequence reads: CASSLPARASVNEQFF. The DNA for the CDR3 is TGTGCCAGCAGTTTACCCGCCAGGGCCTCGGTCAATGAGCAGTTCTTC.

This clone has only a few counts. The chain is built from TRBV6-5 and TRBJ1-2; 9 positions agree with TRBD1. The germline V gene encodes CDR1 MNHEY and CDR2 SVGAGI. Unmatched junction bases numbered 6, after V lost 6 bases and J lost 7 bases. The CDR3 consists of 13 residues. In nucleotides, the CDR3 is TGTGCCAGCAGAGACGGGACAGGGTTTGGCTACACCTTC. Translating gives CASRDGTGFGYTF.

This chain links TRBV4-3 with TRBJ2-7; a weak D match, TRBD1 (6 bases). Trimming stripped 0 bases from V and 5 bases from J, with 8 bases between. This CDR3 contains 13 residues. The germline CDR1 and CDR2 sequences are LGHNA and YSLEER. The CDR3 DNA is TGCGCCAGCAGCCAAGATTCAGGGGACGAGCAGTACTTC. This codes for CASSQDSGDEQYF.

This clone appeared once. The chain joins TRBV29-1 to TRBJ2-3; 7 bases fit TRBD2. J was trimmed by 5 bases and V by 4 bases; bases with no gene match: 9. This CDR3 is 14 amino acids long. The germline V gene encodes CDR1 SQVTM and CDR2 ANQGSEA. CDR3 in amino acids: CSVGGGTGGDTQYF. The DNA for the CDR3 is TGCAGCGTTGGGGGCGGGACGGGGGGAGATACGCAGTATTTT.

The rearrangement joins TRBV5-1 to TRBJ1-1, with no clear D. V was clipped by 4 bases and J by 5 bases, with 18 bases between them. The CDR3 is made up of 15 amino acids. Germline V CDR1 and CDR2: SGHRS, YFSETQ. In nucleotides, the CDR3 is TGCGCCAGCAGCCCGGTTTTTGGACGTGGAACTGAAGCTTTCTTT. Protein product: CASSPVFGRGTEAFF.

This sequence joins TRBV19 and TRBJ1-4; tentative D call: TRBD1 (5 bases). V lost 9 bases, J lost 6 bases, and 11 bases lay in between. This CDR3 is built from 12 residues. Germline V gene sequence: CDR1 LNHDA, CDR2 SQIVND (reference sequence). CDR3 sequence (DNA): TGTGCCAGCGGAGGGGCGTATGAAAAACTGTTTTTT. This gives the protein CASGGAYEKLFF.

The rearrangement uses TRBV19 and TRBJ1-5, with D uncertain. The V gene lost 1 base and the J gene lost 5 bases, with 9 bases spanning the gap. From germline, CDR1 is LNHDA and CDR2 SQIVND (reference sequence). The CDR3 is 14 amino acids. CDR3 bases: TGTGCCAGTAGTATAGTACTTAAATATCAGCCCCAGCATTTT. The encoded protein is CASSIVLKYQPQHF.

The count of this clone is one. CDR3 DNA sequence: TGTGCCAGCAGCTTAATGTCGGGACAGGGATTAGGGCCCCAGCATTTT. This gives the protein CASSLMSGQGLGPQHF. The genes are TRBV7-8 and TRBJ1-5; TRBD1 matches at 9 bases. The V segment lost 2 bases and the J segment 9 bases; nucleotides outside the gene matches: 11. CDR1 and CDR2 (germline): SGHVS, FQNEAQ. The CDR3 has 16 residues.

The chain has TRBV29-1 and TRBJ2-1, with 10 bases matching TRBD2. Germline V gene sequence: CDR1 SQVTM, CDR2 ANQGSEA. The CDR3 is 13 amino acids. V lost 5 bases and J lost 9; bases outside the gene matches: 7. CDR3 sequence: CSVTLAGVGEQFF. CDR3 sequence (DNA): TGCAGCGTTACGCTAGCGGGAGTAGGTGAGCAGTTCTTC.

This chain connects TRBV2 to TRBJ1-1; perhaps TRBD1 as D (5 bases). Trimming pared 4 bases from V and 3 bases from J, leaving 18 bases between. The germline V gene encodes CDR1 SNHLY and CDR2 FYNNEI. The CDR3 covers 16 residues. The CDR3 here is CASSVGRATEDTEAFF. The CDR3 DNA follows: TGTGCCAGCAGTGTGGGCAGGGCCACCGAGGACACTGAAGCTTTCTTT.

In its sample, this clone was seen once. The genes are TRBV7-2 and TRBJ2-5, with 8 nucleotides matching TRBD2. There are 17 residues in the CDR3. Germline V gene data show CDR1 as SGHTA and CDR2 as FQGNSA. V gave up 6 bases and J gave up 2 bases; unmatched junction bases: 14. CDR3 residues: CASSLEGRLALQETQYF. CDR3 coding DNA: TGTGCCAGCAGTCTAGAGGGGAGACTAGCGCTACAAGAGACCCAGTACTTC.